The clone carrying this T cell receptor beta chain is a singleton in its sample. Its antigen is not identified. This record comes from a study of shared clonotypes between healthy human individuals. Germline V gene lookup returns CDR1 SGHNT and CDR2 YYREEE (reference sequence). Trimming took 5 bases from V and 1 from J, leaving 13 bases between them. The CDR3 loop spans 15 amino acids. Healthy and HIV-negative, the adult donors had no recent acute infections or vaccinations. CD4+ cells were split into CD45RA+ naive and CD45RA-negative memory subsets. Sequenced by immunoSEQ multiplex PCR; TCRdb stores in-frame clones only, minus some. This sample has about 980,000 clones; less than 85% occur once, and the top ten carry approximately 1.5%. Whole-study results and caveats: Rarefaction indicated that sorted-subset sequencing remained incomplete although depth was large. Larger estimated richness was generally seen in naive subsets than in memory subsets.

V usage is TRBV5-4 and J usage is TRBJ2-1; no reliable D call. The sample taken for sequencing was memory CD4+ T cells sorted from blood. Stated subset: CD45RA-negative fraction. The sequence came from a man between 18 and 35 years old in good health. The CDR3 sequence: CASSPTEASYNEQFF. In DNA form, the CDR3 reads TGTGCCAGCAGTCCTACAGAGGCGTCCTACAATGAGCAGTTCTTC.